This TCR beta chain was found in a study of blood T cell repertoires in COVID-19. Study as a whole: Collection of acute and convalescent COVID-19 samples took place in the United States, Italy and Spain.

Methods used by the authors: Counts of nucleated cells, estimated from reference gene primer amplification, were obtained. Assay used: immunoSEQ multiplex PCR; TCRdb lists only in-frame clones, some missing. The V and J calls and the clone size are those of that table, but D and trimming were determined from the DNA. Of 300,000 to 350,000 clones listed, roughly 89% are singletons. In germline, CDR1 is MNHEY, CDR2 SVGAGI. Trimming took 6 bases from V and 9 from J; bases not matched to a gene: 5. This CDR3 spans 12 amino acids. Enrolled during active infection, Seattle patients were then followed longitudinally.

The chain has TRBV6-5 and TRBJ2-4; 7 nucleotides line up with TRBD1. The sequenced sample consisted of peripheral blood. The sequence was collected from a man aged 25-40 years with COVID-19, enrolled during active disease. In nucleotides, the CDR3 is TGTGCCAGCAGCCTCGACAGGGTCATTCAGTACTTC. It specifies CASSLDRVIQYF.